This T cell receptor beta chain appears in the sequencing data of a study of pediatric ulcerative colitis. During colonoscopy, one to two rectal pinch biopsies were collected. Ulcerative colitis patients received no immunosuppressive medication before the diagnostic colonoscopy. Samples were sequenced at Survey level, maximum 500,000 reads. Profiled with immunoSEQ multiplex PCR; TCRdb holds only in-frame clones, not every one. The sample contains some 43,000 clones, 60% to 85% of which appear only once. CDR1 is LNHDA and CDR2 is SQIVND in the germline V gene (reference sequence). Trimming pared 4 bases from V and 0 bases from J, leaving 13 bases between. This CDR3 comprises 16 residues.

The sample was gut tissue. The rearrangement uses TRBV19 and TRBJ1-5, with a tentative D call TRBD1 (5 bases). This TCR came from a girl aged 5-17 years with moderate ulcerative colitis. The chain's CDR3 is CASSRSGRDSNQPQHF. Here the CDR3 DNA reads TGTGCCAGTAGTAGATCGGGACGGGATAGCAATCAGCCCCAGCATTTT.